This T cell receptor (beta chain) was captured by sequencing in a study of T cell changes during pregnancy in multiple sclerosis. The CDR3 is 17 amino acids. V lost 1 base and J 3 bases, leaving 16 bases between the germline ends. From germline, CDR1 is LNHNV and CDR2 YYDKDF (reference sequence). TCRdb keeps only in-frame clones here, not all; method: immunoSEQ multiplex PCR. The data contain around 73,000 clones, 92% of them singletons. This material consisted of peripheral blood, taken in the third trimester of pregnancy. The receptor was derived from a female donor in good health, enrolled as a control in a pregnancy study. The V gene is TRBV15, the J gene TRBJ2-1; D ambiguous. As DNA, the CDR3 is TGTGCCACCAGCAGAGGCCTTACAGCACAGATCTACAATGAGCAGTTCTTC. This sequence encodes CATSRGLTAQIYNEQFF.